This record looks at one T cell receptor beta chain sequence and its context. The repertoire was sequenced with immunoSEQ multiplex PCR; TCRdb's copy has only in-frame clones and lacks some. The sample has 58,000 or so clones, approximately 90% seen once. The data are from a study of T cell changes during pregnancy in multiple sclerosis. The V gene's germline CDR1 is PRHDT and CDR2 FYEKMQ (reference sequence). The V segment lost 3 bases and the J segment 2 bases; nucleotides outside the gene matches: 7. This CDR3 region has 17 residues. This chain uses TRBV13 with TRBJ2-5; TRBD2 matches at 12 bases. This clonotype was obtained from a female donor in good health, enrolled as a control in a pregnancy study. Here the sequenced sample was peripheral blood, taken in the first trimester of pregnancy. In nucleotides, the CDR3 is TGTGCCAGCAGCTTGGGGCTAGCGGGAGGGGAACAAGAGACCCAGTACTTC. This encodes CASSLGLAGGEQETQYF.